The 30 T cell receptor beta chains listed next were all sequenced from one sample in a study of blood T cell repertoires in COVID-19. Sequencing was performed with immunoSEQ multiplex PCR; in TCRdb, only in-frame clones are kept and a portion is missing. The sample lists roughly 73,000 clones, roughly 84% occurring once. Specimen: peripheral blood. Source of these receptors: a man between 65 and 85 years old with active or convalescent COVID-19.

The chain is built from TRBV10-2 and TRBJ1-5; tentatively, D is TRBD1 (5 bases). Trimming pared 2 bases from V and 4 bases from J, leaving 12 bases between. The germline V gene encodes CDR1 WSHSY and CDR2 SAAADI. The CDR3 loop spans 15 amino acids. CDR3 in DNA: TGCGCCAGCAGTGAGGGGGGGGTAGCAAATCAGCCCCAGCATTTT. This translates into CASSEGGVANQPQHF.

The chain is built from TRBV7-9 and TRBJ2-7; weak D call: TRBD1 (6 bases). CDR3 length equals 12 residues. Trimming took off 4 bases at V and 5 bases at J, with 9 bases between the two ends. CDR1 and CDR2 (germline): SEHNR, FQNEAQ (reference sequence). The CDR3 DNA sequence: TGTGCCAGCAGCTACAGGGTTGACGAGCAGTACTTC. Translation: CASSYRVDEQYF. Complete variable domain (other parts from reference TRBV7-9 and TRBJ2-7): DTGVSQNPRHKITKRGQNVTFRCDPISEHNRLYWYRQTLGQGPEFLTYFQNEAQLEKSRLLSDRFSAERPKGSFSTLEIQRTEQGDSAMYLCASSYRVDEQYFGPGTRLTVT.

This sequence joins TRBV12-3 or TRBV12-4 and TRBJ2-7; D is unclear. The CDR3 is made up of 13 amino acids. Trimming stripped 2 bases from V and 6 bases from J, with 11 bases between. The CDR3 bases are TGTGCCAGCAGTTTACAGCACCGCGGCGAGCAGTACTTC. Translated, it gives CASSLQHRGEQYF.

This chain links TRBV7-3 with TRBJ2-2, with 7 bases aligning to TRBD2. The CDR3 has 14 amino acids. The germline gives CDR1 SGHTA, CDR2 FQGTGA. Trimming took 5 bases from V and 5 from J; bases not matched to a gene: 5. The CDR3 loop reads CASSPRAGTGELFF. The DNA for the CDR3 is TGTGCCAGCAGCCCCCGAGCGGGAACCGGGGAGCTGTTTTTT.

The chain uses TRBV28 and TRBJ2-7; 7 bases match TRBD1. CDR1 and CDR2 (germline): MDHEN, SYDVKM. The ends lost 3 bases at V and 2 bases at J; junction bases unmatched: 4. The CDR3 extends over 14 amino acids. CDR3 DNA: TGTGCCAGCAGTTTCCCCGGGACAGCCTACGAGCAGTACTTC. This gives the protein CASSFPGTAYEQYF. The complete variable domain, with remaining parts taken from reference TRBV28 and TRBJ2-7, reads DVKVTQSSRYLVKRTGEKVFLECVQDMDHENMFWYRQDPGLGLRLIYFSYDVKMKEKGDIPEGYSVSREKKERFSLILESASTNQTSMYLCASSFPGTAYEQYFGPGTRLTVT.

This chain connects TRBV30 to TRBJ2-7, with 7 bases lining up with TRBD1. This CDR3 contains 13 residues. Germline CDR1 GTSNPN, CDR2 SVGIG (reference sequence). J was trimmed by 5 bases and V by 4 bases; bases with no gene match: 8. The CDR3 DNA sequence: TGTGCCTGGACTCGACAGGGTCTCCACGAGCAGTACTTC. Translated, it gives CAWTRQGLHEQYF.

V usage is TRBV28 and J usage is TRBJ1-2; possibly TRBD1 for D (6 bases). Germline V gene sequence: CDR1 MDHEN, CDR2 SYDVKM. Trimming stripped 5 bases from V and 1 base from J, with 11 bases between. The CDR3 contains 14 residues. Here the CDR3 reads CASSKSGDNYGYTF. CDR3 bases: TGTGCCAGCAGTAAATCAGGGGATAACTATGGCTACACCTTC.

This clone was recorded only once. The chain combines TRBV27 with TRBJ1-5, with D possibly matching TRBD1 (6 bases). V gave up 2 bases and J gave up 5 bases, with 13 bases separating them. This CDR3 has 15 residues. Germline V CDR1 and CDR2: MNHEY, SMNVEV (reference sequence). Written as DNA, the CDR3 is TGTGCCAGCAGTTTAGGGCGGGGGGGCCATCAGCCCCAGCATTTT. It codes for CASSLGRGGHQPQHF.

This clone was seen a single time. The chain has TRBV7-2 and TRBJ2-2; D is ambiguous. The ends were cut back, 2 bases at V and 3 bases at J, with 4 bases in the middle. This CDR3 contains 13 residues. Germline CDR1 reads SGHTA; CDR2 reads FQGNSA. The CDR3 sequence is CASSLHYTGELFF. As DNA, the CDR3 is TGTGCCAGCAGCTTACACTACACCGGGGAGCTGTTTTTT.

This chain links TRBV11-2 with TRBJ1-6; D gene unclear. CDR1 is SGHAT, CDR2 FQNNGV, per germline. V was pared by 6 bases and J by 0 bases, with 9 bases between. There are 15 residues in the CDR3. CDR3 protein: CASRYVSSYNSPLHF. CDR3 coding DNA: TGTGCCAGCAGATACGTTAGCTCCTATAATTCACCCCTCCACTTT.

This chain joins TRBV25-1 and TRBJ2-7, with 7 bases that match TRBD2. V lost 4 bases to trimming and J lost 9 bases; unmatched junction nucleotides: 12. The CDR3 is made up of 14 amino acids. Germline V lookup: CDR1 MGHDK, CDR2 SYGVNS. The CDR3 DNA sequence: TGTGCCAGCAGTGTAGGTTGGGGGGGAGACGCGCAGTACTTC. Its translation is CASSVGWGGDAQYF.

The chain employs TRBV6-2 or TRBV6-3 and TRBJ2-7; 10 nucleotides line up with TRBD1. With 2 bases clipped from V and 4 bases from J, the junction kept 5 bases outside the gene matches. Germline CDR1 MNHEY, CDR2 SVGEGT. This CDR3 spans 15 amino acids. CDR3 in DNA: TGTGCCAGCAGTTACGGCGGGACAGGGGATTACGAGCAGTACTTC. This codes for CASSYGGTGDYEQYF.

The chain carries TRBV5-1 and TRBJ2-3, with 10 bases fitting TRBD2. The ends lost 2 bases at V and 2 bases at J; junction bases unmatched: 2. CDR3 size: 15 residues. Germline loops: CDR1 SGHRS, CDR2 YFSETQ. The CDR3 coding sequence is TGCGCCAGCAGCTTTACTAGCGGGGCCACAGATACGCAGTATTTT. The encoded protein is CASSFTSGATDTQYF.

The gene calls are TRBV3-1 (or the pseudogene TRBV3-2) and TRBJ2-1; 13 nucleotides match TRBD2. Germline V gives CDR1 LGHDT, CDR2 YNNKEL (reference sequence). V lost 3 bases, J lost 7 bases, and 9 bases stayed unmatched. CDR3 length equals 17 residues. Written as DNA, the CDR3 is TGTGCCAGCAGCCAGAGCCGACTAGCGGGGGGCGGGAATGAGCAGTTCTTC. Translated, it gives CASSQSRLAGGGNEQFF.

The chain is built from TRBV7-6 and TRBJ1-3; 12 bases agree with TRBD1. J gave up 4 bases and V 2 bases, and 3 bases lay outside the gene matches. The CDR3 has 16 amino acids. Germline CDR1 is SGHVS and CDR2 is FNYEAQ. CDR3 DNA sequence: TGTGCCAGCAGCTTATGGGACAGGGGGCAGGGAAACACCATATATTTT. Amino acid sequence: CASSLWDRGQGNTIYF.

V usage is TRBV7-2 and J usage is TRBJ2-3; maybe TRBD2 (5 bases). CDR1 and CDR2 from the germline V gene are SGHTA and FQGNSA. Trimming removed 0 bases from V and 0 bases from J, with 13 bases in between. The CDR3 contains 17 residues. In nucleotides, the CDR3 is TGTGCCAGCAGCTTAGCAGGAGGTGGCAAGAGCACAGATACGCAGTATTTT. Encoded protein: CASSLAGGGKSTDTQYF.

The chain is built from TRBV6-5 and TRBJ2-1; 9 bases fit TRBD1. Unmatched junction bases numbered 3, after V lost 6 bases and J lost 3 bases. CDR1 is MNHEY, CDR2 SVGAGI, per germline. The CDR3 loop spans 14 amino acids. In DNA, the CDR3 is TGTGCCAGCAGACCGGGACAGGGCTACAATGAGCAGTTCTTC. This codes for CASRPGQGYNEQFF.

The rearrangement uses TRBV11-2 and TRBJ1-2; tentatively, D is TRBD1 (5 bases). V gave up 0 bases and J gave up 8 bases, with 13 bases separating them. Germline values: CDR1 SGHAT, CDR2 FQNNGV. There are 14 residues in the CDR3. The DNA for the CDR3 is TGTGCCAGCAGCTTAGACCGGGGGGTGGGCGGCTACACCTTC. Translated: CASSLDRGVGGYTF.

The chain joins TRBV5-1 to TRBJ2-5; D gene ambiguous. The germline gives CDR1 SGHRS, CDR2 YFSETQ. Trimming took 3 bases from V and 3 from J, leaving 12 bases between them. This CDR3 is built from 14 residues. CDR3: CASSSLRQKETQYF. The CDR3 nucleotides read TGCGCCAGCAGCTCTCTCAGGCAGAAAGAGACCCAGTACTTC.

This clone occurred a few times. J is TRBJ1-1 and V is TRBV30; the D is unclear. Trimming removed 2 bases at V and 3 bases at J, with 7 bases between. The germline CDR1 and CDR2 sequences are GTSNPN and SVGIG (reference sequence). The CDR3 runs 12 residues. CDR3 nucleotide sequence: TGTGCCTGGAGTAACGCGTACACTGAAGCTTTCTTT. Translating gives CAWSNAYTEAFF.

The CDR3 DNA reads as TGTGCCATCAGCGGACAGGGGTTCGGCTACACCTTC. Its protein product is CAISGQGFGYTF. The chain uses TRBV10-3 and TRBJ1-2, with 9 bases matching TRBD1. The V gene end was trimmed by 6 bases and the J gene end by 8 bases; junction bases not matched to a gene: 4. This CDR3 contains 12 residues. Germline loops: CDR1 ENHRY, CDR2 SYGVKD.

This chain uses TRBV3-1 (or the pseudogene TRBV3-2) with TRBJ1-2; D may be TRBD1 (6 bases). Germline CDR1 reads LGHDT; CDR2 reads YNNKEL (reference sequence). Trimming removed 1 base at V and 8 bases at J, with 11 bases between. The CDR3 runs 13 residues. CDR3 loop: CASSQVKGEGYTF. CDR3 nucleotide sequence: TGTGCCAGCAGCCAAGTTAAGGGGGAGGGCTACACCTTC.

CDR3 sequence reads: CASRGGTGGGYGYTF. CDR3 in DNA: TGTGCCAGTAGGGGAGGGACAGGGGGCGGCTATGGCTACACCTTC. The chain employs TRBV19 and TRBJ1-2; 12 bases align to TRBD1. The CDR3 sequence is 15 residues long. Germline values: CDR1 LNHDA, CDR2 SQIVND (reference sequence). V dropped 6 bases and J dropped 4; count of bases not matched to a gene: 6.

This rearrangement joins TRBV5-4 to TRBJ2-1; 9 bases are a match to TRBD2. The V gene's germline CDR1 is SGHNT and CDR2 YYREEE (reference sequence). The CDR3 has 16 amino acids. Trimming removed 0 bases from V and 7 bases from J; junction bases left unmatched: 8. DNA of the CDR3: TGTGCCAGCAGCTTGGATGGCGGGGGGGCCAGGAATGAGCAGTTCTTC. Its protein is CASSLDGGGARNEQFF.

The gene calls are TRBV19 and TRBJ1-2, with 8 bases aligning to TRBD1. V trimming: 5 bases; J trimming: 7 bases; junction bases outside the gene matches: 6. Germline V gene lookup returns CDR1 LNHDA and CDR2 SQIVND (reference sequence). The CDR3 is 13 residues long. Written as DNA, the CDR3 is TGTGCCAGTAGTGAAACAGGGGGACGTGGCTACACCTTC. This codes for CASSETGGRGYTF.

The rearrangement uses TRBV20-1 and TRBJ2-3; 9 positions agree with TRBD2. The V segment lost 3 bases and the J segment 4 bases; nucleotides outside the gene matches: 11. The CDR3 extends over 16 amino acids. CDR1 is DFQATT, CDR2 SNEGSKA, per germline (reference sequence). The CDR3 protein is CSASSHLRGGADTQYF. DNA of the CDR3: TGCAGTGCTAGTTCCCACCTGCGGGGGGGCGCAGATACGCAGTATTTT.

The CDR3 loop reads CASSFHRANTEAFF. CDR3 in DNA: TGTGCCAGCAGTTTCCACAGGGCGAACACTGAAGCTTTCTTT. This rearrangement joins TRBV27 to TRBJ1-1; tentatively, D is TRBD1 (6 bases). The CDR3 contains 14 residues. Trimming removed 3 bases at V and 1 base at J, with 9 bases between. Germline assignment: CDR1 MNHEY and CDR2 SMNVEV (reference sequence).

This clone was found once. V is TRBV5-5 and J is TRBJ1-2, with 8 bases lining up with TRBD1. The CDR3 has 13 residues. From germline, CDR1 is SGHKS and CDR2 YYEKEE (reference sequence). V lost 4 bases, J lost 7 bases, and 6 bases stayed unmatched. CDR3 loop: CASSMDRVTGYTF. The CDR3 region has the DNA TGTGCCAGCAGCATGGACAGGGTGACTGGCTACACCTTC.

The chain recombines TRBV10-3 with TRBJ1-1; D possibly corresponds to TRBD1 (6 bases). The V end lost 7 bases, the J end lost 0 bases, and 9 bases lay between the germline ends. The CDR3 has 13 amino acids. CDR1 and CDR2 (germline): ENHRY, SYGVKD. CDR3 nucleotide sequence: TGTGCCATCACACAGGGAATGAACACTGAAGCTTTCTTT. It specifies CAITQGMNTEAFF.

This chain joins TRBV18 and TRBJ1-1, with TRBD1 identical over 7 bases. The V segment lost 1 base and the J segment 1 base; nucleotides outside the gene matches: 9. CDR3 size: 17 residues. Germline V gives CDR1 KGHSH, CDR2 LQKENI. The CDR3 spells CASSPRRQGNKNTEAFF. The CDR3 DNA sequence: TGTGCCAGCTCACCACGACGACAGGGAAATAAGAACACTGAAGCTTTCTTT.